The rows below give T cell receptor beta chains drawn from one sample of a study of regulatory T cells in long-lasting Graves disease. Each CDR3 protein gets one entry after TCRdb re-called the multiplex PCR reads with MiXCR. Among just over 600,000 distinct CDR3 sequences listed, approximately 15% were seen once. Another study also made use of these data, one on T cells in Graves' hyperthyroidism and ophthalmopathy.

The input for sequencing was peripheral blood mononuclear cells (PBMCs), taken at new diagnosis, from a patient treated with antithyroid drugs. The receptors derive from a woman in her 30s with Graves disease. Both conserved end residues are part of each CDR3. Each record gives: J gene, clone size, V gene, D gene, CDR3 protein, CDR3 DNA. A D gene is named only where the DNA matches it firmly. For some rows the clone size is stated as once, few or many, or as a class when expanded; others skip it.

J gene: TRBJ1-4
clone size: many
V gene: TRBV27
D gene: NA
CDR3 protein: CASRQGSNEKLFF
CDR3 DNA: TGTGCCAGCCGGCAGGGGAGTAATGAAAAACTGTTTTTT

J gene: TRBJ1-5
clone size: few
V gene: TRBV30
D gene: NA
CDR3 protein: CAWSVWAKGSVQPQHF
CDR3 DNA: TGTGCCTGGAGTGTATGGGCCAAAGGTTCTGTTCAGCCCCAGCATTTT

J gene: TRBJ2-7
clone size: NA
V gene: TRBV14
D gene: TRBD2
CDR3 protein: CASSHRGDPEQYF
CDR3 DNA: TGTGCCAGCAGCCACCGGGGGGATCCCGAGCAGTACTTC

J gene: TRBJ2-5
clone size: NA
V gene: TRBV30
D gene: NA
CDR3 protein: CARSGLTQETQYF
CDR3 DNA: TGTGCGCGTAGCGGTCTTACCCAAGAGACCCAGTACTTC

J gene: TRBJ2-1
clone size: many
V gene: TRBV7-8
D gene: TRBD2
CDR3 protein: CASSFTQNLWFLSRENPYNEQFF
CDR3 DNA: TGTGCCAGCAGCTTCACGCAGAATCTGTGGTTCCTCTCGCGGGAGAATCCCTACAATGAGCAGTTCTTC

J gene: TRBJ1-1
clone size: NA
V gene: TRBV29-1
D gene: NA
CDR3 protein: CSVDSGARVAFF
CDR3 DNA: TGCAGCGTTGACTCAGGGGCTAGGGTAGCTTTCTTT

J gene: TRBJ2-4
clone size: few
V gene: TRBV5-1
D gene: NA
CDR3 protein: CASSLSPNDIQYF
CDR3 DNA: TGCGCCAGCAGCTTGTCCCCGAACGACATTCAGTACTTC

J gene: TRBJ2-5
clone size: NA
V gene: TRBV20-1
D gene: NA
CDR3 protein: CSAPRSGTPVMETQYF
CDR3 DNA: TGCAGTGCCCCCCGGTCCGGGACTCCGGTTATGGAGACCCAGTACTTC

J gene: TRBJ2-7
clone size: few
V gene: TRBV6-1
D gene: NA
CDR3 protein: CASSAIHEQYF
CDR3 DNA: TGTGCCAGCAGTGCGATCCACGAGCAGTACTTC

J gene: TRBJ2-5
clone size: many
V gene: TRBV7-2
D gene: TRBD1
CDR3 protein: CASTRQGGGETQYF
CDR3 DNA: TGTGCCAGCACGCGACAAGGGGGCGGGGAGACCCAGTACTTC

J gene: TRBJ2-2
clone size: many
V gene: TRBV7-9
D gene: NA
CDR3 protein: CASSLNGELFF
CDR3 DNA: TGTGCCAGCAGCTTAAATGGGGAGCTGTTTTTT

J gene: TRBJ2-3
clone size: NA
V gene: TRBV10-1
D gene: TRBD2
CDR3 protein: CASSPSGSADTQYF
CDR3 DNA: TGCGCCAGCAGTCCCAGCGGGAGTGCAGATACGCAGTATTTT

J gene: TRBJ1-1
clone size: many
V gene: TRBV6-2/TRBV6-3
D gene: TRBD1
CDR3 protein: CASSPMDGRTGNHEAFF
CDR3 DNA: TGTGCCAGCAGCCCAATGGACGGACGGACAGGGAACCATGAAGCTTTCTTT

J gene: TRBJ1-1
clone size: few
V gene: TRBV20-1
D gene: NA
CDR3 protein: CSAHGQVVNTEAFF
CDR3 DNA: TGCAGTGCTCACGGGCAGGTTGTGAACACTGAAGCTTTCTTT

J gene: TRBJ2-7
clone size: few
V gene: TRBV12-3/TRBV12-4
D gene: TRBD1
CDR3 protein: CASTRGTGPYEQYF
CDR3 DNA: TGTGCCAGCACAAGGGGGACAGGGCCCTACGAGCAGTACTTC